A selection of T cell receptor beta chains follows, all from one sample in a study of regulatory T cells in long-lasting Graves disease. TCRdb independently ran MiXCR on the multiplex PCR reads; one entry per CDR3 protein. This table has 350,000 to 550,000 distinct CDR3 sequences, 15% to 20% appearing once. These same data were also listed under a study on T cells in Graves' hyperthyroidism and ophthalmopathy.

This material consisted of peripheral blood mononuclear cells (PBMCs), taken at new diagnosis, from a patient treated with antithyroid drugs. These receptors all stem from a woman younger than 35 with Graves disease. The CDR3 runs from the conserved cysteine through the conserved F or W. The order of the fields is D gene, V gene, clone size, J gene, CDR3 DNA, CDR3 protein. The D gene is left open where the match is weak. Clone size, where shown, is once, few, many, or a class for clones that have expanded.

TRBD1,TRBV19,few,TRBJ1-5,TGTGCCAGTAGTGTGGACAGGGTACCCAATCAGCCCCAGCATTTT,CASSVDRVPNQPQHF
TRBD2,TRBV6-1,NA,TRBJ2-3,TGTGCCAGCAACCGGGAGGGTACGCAGTATTTT,CASNREGTQYF
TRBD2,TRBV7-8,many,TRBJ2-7,TGTGCCAGCAGCCGAAGGACTAGCGGGAGGGGCTCCTACGAGCAGTACTTC,CASSRRTSGRGSYEQYF
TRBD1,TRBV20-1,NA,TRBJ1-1,TGCAGTGCTAGAGAGGACTGGGGACAGGGGGGTGGAAGCACTGAAGCTTTCTTT,CSAREDWGQGGGSTEAFF
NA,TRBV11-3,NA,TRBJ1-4,TGTGCCAGCAGCTCCTACGGGGGTGAAAAACTGTTTTTT,CASSSYGGEKLFF
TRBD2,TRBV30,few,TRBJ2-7,TGTGCCTCCAATTTAGCGGGAGCTTACGAGCAGTACTTC,CASNLAGAYEQYF
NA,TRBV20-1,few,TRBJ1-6,TGCAGTGCTAGTGCAGGGGCCCCTAAGTCCCTCCACTTT,CSASAGAPKSLHF
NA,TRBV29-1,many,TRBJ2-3,TGCAGCCCGGAAGGTGGTCAGGGAATAAATACGCAGTATTTT,CSPEGGQGINTQYF
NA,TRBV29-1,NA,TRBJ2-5,TGCAGCGTTGGTGGTGACGAAGAGACCCAGTACTTC,CSVGGDEETQYF
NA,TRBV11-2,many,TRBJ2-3,TGTGCCAGCAGCACAGGAGATACGCAGTATTTT,CASSTGDTQYF
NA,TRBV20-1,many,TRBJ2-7,TGCAGTGTCCGACGACAGAGCTCCTACGAGCAGTACTTC,CSVRRQSSYEQYF
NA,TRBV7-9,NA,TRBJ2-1,TGTGCCAGCAGCTCGGACAGCCCGTTCGATGAGCAGTTCTTC,CASSSDSPFDEQFF
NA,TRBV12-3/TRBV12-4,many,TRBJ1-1,TGTGCCAGCAGTTTCAGTGAGAAACGGGCTGAAGCTTTCTTT,CASSFSEKRAEAFF
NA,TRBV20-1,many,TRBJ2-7,TGCAGTGCTAGAGAGCCCCGAGTGGGCGGATACGAGCAGTACTTC,CSAREPRVGGYEQYF
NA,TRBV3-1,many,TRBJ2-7,TGTGCCAGCAGTAGGACCTCCCTACCCTACGAGCAGTACTTC,CASSRTSLPYEQYF
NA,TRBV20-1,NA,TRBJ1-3,TGCAGTGCTAGAGATTTTATTGGCCAGGGGTCTGGAAACACCATATATTTT,CSARDFIGQGSGNTIYF
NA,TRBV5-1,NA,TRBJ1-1,TGCGCCAGCAGCTTGCCAGACATGAACACTGAAGCTTTCTTT,CASSLPDMNTEAFF
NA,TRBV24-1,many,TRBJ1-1,TGTGCCACCAGTGATTCGGGTAGGCCTGAAGCTTTCTTT,CATSDSGRPEAFF
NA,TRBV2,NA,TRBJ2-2,TGTGCCAGCCAGGGGCAGAGGGGGACCGGGGAGCTGTTTTTT,CASQGQRGTGELFF
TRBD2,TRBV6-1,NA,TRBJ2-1,TGTGCCAGCAGTGAAGCGTTTCGCGGGAGGAGCTACAATGAGCAGTTCTTC,CASSEAFRGRSYNEQFF
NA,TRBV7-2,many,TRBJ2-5,TGTGCCAGCAGCTTTCGCAGGGGGGAAGGAGAGACCCAGTACTTC,CASSFRRGEGETQYF
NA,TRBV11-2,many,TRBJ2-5,TGTGCCAGCAGCTCCCCGACAGATCAAGAGACCCAGTACTTC,CASSSPTDQETQYF
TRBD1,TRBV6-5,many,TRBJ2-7,TGTGCCAGCAGTTACAATCCCGGGACAGGCTACGAGCAGTACTTC,CASSYNPGTGYEQYF
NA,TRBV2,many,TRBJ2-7,TGTGCCAGCAGTTCCCTTAGCGGTTCCTACGAGCAGTACTTC,CASSSLSGSYEQYF
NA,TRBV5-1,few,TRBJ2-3,TGCGCCAGCGCCGCGACGGGTGCGGGAACTCGTTCAGATACGCAGTATTTT,CASAATGAGTRSDTQYF
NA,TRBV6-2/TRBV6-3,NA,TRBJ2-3,TGTGCCAGCACCATAGGGGACGGGAGGCAGTATTTT,CASTIGDGRQYF
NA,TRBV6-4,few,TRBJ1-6,TGTGCCAGCAGATCGACAGAGGGAGGATCACCCCTCCACTTT,CASRSTEGGSPLHF
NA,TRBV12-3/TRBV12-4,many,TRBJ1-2,TGTGCCAGCAGTTTGACTAACTATGGCTACACCTTC,CASSLTNYGYTF
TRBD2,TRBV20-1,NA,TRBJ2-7,TGCAGTGCTGAAGCGGGACTAGCGGACTACGAGCAGTACTTC,CSAEAGLADYEQYF
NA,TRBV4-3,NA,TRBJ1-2,TGCGCCAGCAGCCCAGCTGTTGAGTTATATGGCTACACCTTC,CASSPAVELYGYTF
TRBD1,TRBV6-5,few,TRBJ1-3,TGTGCCAGCAGTTACACACAGGGGGCTGGAAACACCATATATTTT,CASSYTQGAGNTIYF
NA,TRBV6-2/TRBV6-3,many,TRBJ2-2,TGTGCCAGCAGTTCAAGGGGGTGGATCGGGGAGCTGTTTTTT,CASSSRGWIGELFF
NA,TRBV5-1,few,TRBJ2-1,TGCGCCAGCAGCCTGACTTCTCCCTCCTACAATGAGCAGTTCTTC,CASSLTSPSYNEQFF
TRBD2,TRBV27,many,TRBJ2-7,TGTGCCAGCAGTCCCGGGGCCAGCGGGAGGTACGAGCAGTACTTC,CASSPGASGRYEQYF
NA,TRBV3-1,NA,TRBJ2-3,TGTGCCAGCAGCCAAGGGGGAACAGGCCCCAGCACAGATACGCAGTATTTT,CASSQGGTGPSTDTQYF
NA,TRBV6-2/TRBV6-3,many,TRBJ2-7,TGTGCCAGCAGTTGGTCCCAACAGGTAAACGAGCAGTACTTC,CASSWSQQVNEQYF
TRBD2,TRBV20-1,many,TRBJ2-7,TGCAGTGCTAGACCTAGCGGGAGGGCCTCCCATGAGCAGTACTTC,CSARPSGRASHEQYF
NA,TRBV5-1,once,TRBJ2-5,TGCGCCAGCAGCTCGGGACGTGCCCAAGAGACCCAGTACTTC,CASSSGRAQETQYF
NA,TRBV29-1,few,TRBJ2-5,TGCAGCGTTGGCCGGGGGACAGCCCAAGAGACCCAGTACTTC,CSVGRGTAQETQYF
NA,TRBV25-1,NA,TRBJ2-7,TGTGCCAGGTCCGTAGTCCACGAGCAGTACTTC,CARSVVHEQYF
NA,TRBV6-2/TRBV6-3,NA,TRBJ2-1,TGTGCCAGCAGTTACTTAAGAGACAATGAGCAGTTCTTC,CASSYLRDNEQFF
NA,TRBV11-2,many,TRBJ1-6,TGTGCCAGCAGCCTCGCAGCGGGGGGTCGTCTCCACTTT,CASSLAAGGRLHF
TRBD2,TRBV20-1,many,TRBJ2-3,TGCAGTGCTCGGGCTAGCGGGGCTTACACAGATACGCAGTATTTT,CSARASGAYTDTQYF
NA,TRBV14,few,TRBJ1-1,TGTGCCAGCAGCCATACGAACTCTGTAGCTTTCTTT,CASSHTNSVAFF
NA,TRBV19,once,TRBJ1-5,TGTGCCAGTAGTATAGGGGGCACAGGAAATCAGCCCCAGCATTTT,CASSIGGTGNQPQHF
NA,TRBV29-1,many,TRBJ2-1,TGCAGCGTTGCGGCCCCCAATGAGCAGTTCTTC,CSVAAPNEQFF
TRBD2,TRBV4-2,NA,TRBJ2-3,TGTGCCAGCAGCCAAGAGACCGGGCTAGCGGGAGGTCCCACAGATACGCAGTATTTT,CASSQETGLAGGPTDTQYF
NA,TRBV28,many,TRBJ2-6,TGTGCCAGCATTTCTGTCCTCATGACTGGGGCCAACGTCCTGACTTTC,CASISVLMTGANVLTF
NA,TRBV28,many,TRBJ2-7,TGTGCCAGCAGTTTATGGGGCCGGGGGGCGGACGAGCAGTACTTC,CASSLWGRGADEQYF
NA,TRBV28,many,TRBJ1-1,TGTGCCAGCAGTTTAGGAGGGTTCAACACTGAAGCTTTCTTT,CASSLGGFNTEAFF
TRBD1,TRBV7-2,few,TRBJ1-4,TGTGCCAGCTCTTGGGACAGGCCAGCAACTAATGAAAAACTGTTTTTT,CASSWDRPATNEKLFF
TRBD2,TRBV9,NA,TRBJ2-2,TGTGCCAGCAGCGTCACGGGGGGAGAGAGCACCGGGGAGCTGTTTTTT,CASSVTGGESTGELFF
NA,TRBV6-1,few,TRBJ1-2,TGTGCCAGCAGCCCTGCAGCTAACTATGGCTACACCTTC,CASSPAANYGYTF
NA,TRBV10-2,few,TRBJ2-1,TGCGCCAGCACTGTGCCCTCCAATGAGCAGTTCTTC,CASTVPSNEQFF